These 29 T cell receptor beta chains share one sample of origin, sequenced in a study of breast tumors, draining lymph nodes, adjacent tissues. In TCRdb, the multiplex PCR reads were re-called with MiXCR into one record per CDR3 protein. The repertoire holds tens of thousands of distinct CDR3 sequences, with 45% to 65% as singletons. The source material was breast tumor tissue. The receptors derive from a female donor with breast cancer. Some clones in this sample may be carry-over from other donors' samples.

This clonotype was observed at least ten times. The chain links TRBV7-6 to TRBJ2-2; D is ambiguous. CDR3 length: 14 amino acids. CDR1 and CDR2 from the germline V gene are SGHVS and FNYEAQ. V was trimmed by 1 base and J by 5 bases, leaving 8 bases between them. CDR3 sequence: CASSLVLLTGELFF. DNA of the CDR3: TGTGCCAGCAGCTTAGTACTCTTGACCGGGGAGCTGTTTTTT.

Only a few counts were recorded for this clonotype. Possible read error: a much larger clone is one base away. The rearrangement joins TRBV20-1 to TRBJ2-1, with 11 bases lining up with TRBD2. The CDR3 spans 17 residues. Germline assignment: CDR1 DFQATT and CDR2 SNEGSKA (reference sequence). The V segment lost 5 bases and the J segment 0 bases; nucleotides outside the gene matches: 9. Here the CDR3 reads CSASGTSGRSSYNEQFF. The DNA of the CDR3 is TGCAGTGCTTCCGGGACTAGCGGAAGAAGCTCCTACAATGAGCAGTTCTTC.

In this sample, this clonotype is medium-sized. This chain connects TRBV29-1 to TRBJ2-1, with D unclear. Germline assignment: CDR1 SQVTM and CDR2 ANQGSEA. The V gene lost 5 bases and the J gene lost 5 bases, with 31 bases spanning the gap. CDR3 length equals 19 residues. The CDR3 region is CSVLPYVTLELLSHNEQFF. The CDR3 DNA is TGCAGCGTTTTGCCCTATGTCACGTTGGAGTTACTCTCGCACAATGAGCAGTTCTTC.

The genes are TRBV7-8 and TRBJ1-1; D perhaps matches TRBD1 (6 bases). This CDR3 comprises 14 residues. The germline V gene has CDR1 SGHVS and CDR2 FQNEAQ. Trimming pared 5 bases from V and 0 bases from J, leaving 10 bases between. CDR3 bases: TGTGCCAGCAGCCGGGGGACATTGAACACTGAAGCTTTCTTT. Translation: CASSRGTLNTEAFF.

V gene TRBV11-2 combines with J gene TRBJ2-7; D may be TRBD1 or TRBD2 (5 bases each). This CDR3 region has 15 residues. From germline, CDR1 is SGHAT and CDR2 FQNNGV. V lost 6 bases to trimming and J lost 0 bases, with 15 bases between them. The CDR3 region is CASSARDGYSYEQYF. CDR3 nucleotides: TGTGCCAGCAGTGCTAGGGACGGGTACTCCTACGAGCAGTACTTC. Based on the CDR3 plus reference TRBV11-2 and TRBJ2-7, the full variable domain is EAGVAQSPRYKIIEKRQSVAFWCNPISGHATLYWYQQILGQGPKLLIQFQNNGVVDDSQLPKDRFSAERLKGVDSTLKIQPAKLEDSAVYLCASSARDGYSYEQYFGPGTRLTVT.

The chain's CDR3 is CSAVETGVGKLFF. CDR3 sequence (DNA): TGCAGTGCTGTGGAAACAGGGGTAGGAAAACTGTTTTTT. V gene TRBV20-1 combines with J gene TRBJ1-4; 7 positions agree with TRBD1. This CDR3 is 13 amino acids long. Germline-derived CDR1 and CDR2 are DFQATT and SNEGSKA (reference sequence). The ends lost 5 bases at V and 10 bases at J; junction bases unmatched: 10.

V gene TRBV5-4 combines with J gene TRBJ2-7, with D possibly being TRBD1 (5 bases). Germline V CDR1 and CDR2: SGHNT, YYREEE (reference sequence). Trimming left V 0 bases short and J 7 bases short, with 17 bases between. This CDR3 spans 15 amino acids. CDR3 coding DNA: TGTGCCAGCAGCTTGGTAGGGGAACCCATGAGGGAGCAGTACGTC. This sequence encodes CASSLVGEPMREQYV.

This clonotype was found once. The genes are TRBV20-1 and TRBJ1-5, with 7 bases lining up with TRBD1. The CDR3 has 16 amino acids. With 0 bases clipped from V and 1 base from J, the junction kept 6 bases outside the gene matches. From germline, CDR1 is DFQATT and CDR2 SNEGSKA (reference sequence). The DNA of the CDR3 is TGCAGTGCTAGAGAGACAGGGACTTTGAGCAATCAGCCCCAGCATTTT. Residues: CSARETGTLSNQPQHF.

This clonotype has a count of ten or more. The V call is TRBV20-1, the J call TRBJ1-5; TRBD1 aligns across 8 bases. Germline V CDR1 and CDR2: DFQATT, SNEGSKA (reference sequence). The CDR3 spans 14 residues. Unmatched junction bases numbered 3, after V lost 2 bases and J lost 3 bases. CDR3 region: CSARPGQVNQPQHF. CDR3 DNA sequence: TGCAGTGCTAGACCGGGACAGGTCAATCAGCCCCAGCATTTT.

The rearrangement links TRBV11-3 to TRBJ1-4, with TRBD1 as a possible D gene (5 bases). The ends were cut back, 5 bases at V and 14 bases at J, with 27 bases in the middle. Germline CDR1 and CDR2: SGHNT and YENEEA. The CDR3 is 16 residues long. In DNA form, the CDR3 reads TGTGCCAGCAGCCCCACCCCGGGGCGGGCCCCCGGGGATCTGTTTTTT. Translating gives CASSPTPGRAPGDLFF.

The chain is built from TRBV9 and TRBJ2-7; D is unresolved. This CDR3 contains 14 residues. CDR1 is SGDLS and CDR2 is YYNGEE in the germline V gene. V gave up 0 bases and J gave up 0 bases, with 7 bases separating them. The CDR3 bases are TGTGCCAGCAGCGTAGCTTCCCTCTCCTACGAGCAGTACTTC. It specifies CASSVASLSYEQYF.

The chain combines TRBV19 with TRBJ1-6; D not resolved. CDR3 length: 13 amino acids. The V gene lost 3 bases and the J gene lost 1 base, with 1 base spanning the gap. Germline lookup yields CDR1 LNHDA and CDR2 SQIVND (reference sequence). CDR3 amino acids: CASSMSYNSPLHF. The CDR3 DNA follows: TGTGCCAGTAGTATGTCCTATAATTCACCCCTCCACTTT.

With regard to this clonotype: An end of the junction does not agree with germline; a read error may underlie this. The chain recombines TRBV12-3 or TRBV12-4 with TRBJ1-6; 9 nucleotides match TRBD1. The CDR3 has 16 amino acids. CDR3 coding DNA: TGTGCCAGCAGTCTATCGGACAGGGGTCCTAATCCACCCCTCCACTTT. It yields the protein CASSLSDRGPNPPLHF.

This clonotype came up many times. This rearrangement joins TRBV2 to TRBJ2-3; 7 nucleotides line up with TRBD1. CDR3 length: 15 amino acids. The germline gives CDR1 SNHLY, CDR2 FYNNEI. V lost 3 bases and J lost 0; bases outside the gene matches: 3. The CDR3 nucleotides read TGTGCCAGCAGTGATCCGGGACAGAGCACAGATACGCAGTATTTT. This codes for CASSDPGQSTDTQYF. Using reference TRBV2 and TRBJ2-3 for the parts outside the CDR3, the full variable domain is EPEVTQTPSHQVTQMGQEVILRCVPISNHLYFYWYRQILGQKVEFLVSFYNNEISEKSEIFDDQFSVERPDGSNFTLKIRSTKLEDSAMYFCASSDPGQSTDTQYFGPGTRLTVL.

The chain uses TRBV29-1 and TRBJ1-1; D perhaps matches TRBD1 (5 bases). This CDR3 comprises 12 residues. V dropped 8 bases and J dropped 4 bases, with 14 bases sitting between them. Germline V lookup: CDR1 SQVTM, CDR2 ANQGSEA. The CDR3 DNA reads TGCAGCCAAGCGGGGGTTCTCACTGAAGCTTTCTTT. As protein: CSQAGVLTEAFF.

Note on this clonotype: A much more abundant neighbour one base away suggests this may be a read error. The V gene is TRBV6-2 or TRBV6-3, the J gene TRBJ1-1; D remains ambiguous. V lost 0 bases and J 1 base, leaving 3 bases between the germline ends. The CDR3 totals 13 residues. Germline V CDR1 and CDR2: MNHEY, SVGEGT. In nucleotides, the CDR3 is TGTGCCAGCAGTTACTCCAGGAACACTGAAGCTTTCTTT. Protein: CASSYSRNTEAFF.

A remark on this clonotype: A much larger clone is a single base away; this may be a read error. This sequence joins TRBV6-6 and TRBJ2-7; no definite D call. The length of the CDR3 is 14 residues. V dropped 7 bases and J dropped 6 bases, with 19 bases sitting between them. CDR1 and CDR2 from the germline V gene are MNHNY and SVGAGI (reference sequence). The CDR3 bases are TGTGCCAGCAATCAGTCGAGGAACGAATTCGAGCAGTACTTC. Translating gives CASNQSRNEFEQYF.

This clonotype was detected many times. This sequence may be a read error, since a much larger clone differs from it by one base. The CDR3 sequence is CASSLSGAADYEQYF. CDR3 in DNA: TGTGCCAGCAGCTTATCAGGGGCCGCCGACTACGAGCAGTACTTC. The V call is TRBV11-1, the J call TRBJ2-7, with TRBD1 as a possible D gene (6 bases). This CDR3 has 15 residues. Germline V CDR1 and CDR2: SGHAT, FQDESV (reference sequence). With 2 bases removed from V and 3 bases from J, the gap between germline ends came to 14 bases.

A single count supports this clonotype. This chain links TRBV3-1 with TRBJ2-3; D may be TRBD1 or TRBD2 (5 bases each). The length of the CDR3 is 13 residues. V lost 7 bases and J lost 9, with 17 bases in between. Looked up from germline, CDR1 is LGHDT and CDR2 is YNNKEL (reference sequence). The CDR3: CASMRDGVGTQYF. For the CDR3, the DNA is TGTGCCAGCATGAGGGACGGGGTGGGGACGCAGTATTTT.

The V call is TRBV29-1, the J call TRBJ1-2; possible D gene TRBD1, 5 bases. CDR3 length equals 14 residues. V dropped 1 base and J dropped 5 bases, with 14 bases sitting between them. Per germline, CDR1 SQVTM and CDR2 ANQGSEA. As DNA, the CDR3 is TGCAGCGTTGAAGTTTGGGACGGGTTGTATGGCTACACCTTC. Encoded protein: CSVEVWDGLYGYTF. Full variable domain (rest looked up from reference TRBV29-1 and TRBJ1-2): SAVISQKPSRDICQRGTSLTIQCQVDSQVTMMFWYRQQPGQSLTLIATANQGSEATYESGFVIDKFPISRPNLTFSTLTVSNMSPEDSSIYLCSVEVWDGLYGYTFGSGTRLTVV.

The chain has TRBV20-1 and TRBJ2-1, with D uncertain. V was clipped by 3 bases and J by 0 bases, with 3 bases between them. This CDR3 is 12 amino acids long. Germline lookup yields CDR1 DFQATT and CDR2 SNEGSKA (reference sequence). In nucleotides, the CDR3 is TGCAGTGCTAGCATCTCCTACAATGAGCAGTTCTTC. Protein sequence: CSASISYNEQFF.

The chain uses TRBV2 and TRBJ2-3; D possibly corresponds to TRBD1 (6 bases). V lost 8 bases to trimming and J lost 9 bases, with 12 bases between them. Germline V gives CDR1 SNHLY, CDR2 FYNNEI. The CDR3 length is 11 residues. The CDR3 loop is CASGGPGTQYF. CDR3 DNA sequence: TGTGCCAGCGGGGGCCCCGGAACGCAGTATTTT.

This clonotype appeared many times. The junction departs from the called germline gene at one end, perhaps through a read error. This rearrangement joins TRBV27 to TRBJ2-5; D is possibly TRBD1 (6 bases). Germline V gives CDR1 MNHEY, CDR2 SMNVEV (reference sequence). The CDR3 spans 13 residues. The CDR3 is CASSLSGLGTPRF. The CDR3 nucleotides read TGTGCCAGCAGTTTGAGTGGTCTCGGGACACCAAGGTTC.

At least ten counts were recorded for this clonotype. This chain joins TRBV5-8 and TRBJ2-1, with 9 bases lining up with TRBD2. V lost 3 bases to trimming and J lost 8 bases; unmatched junction nucleotides: 9. The CDR3 has 15 amino acids. Germline V gene lookup returns CDR1 SGHTS and CDR2 YDEGEE. The CDR3 protein is CASSYIAGGFDEQFF. CDR3 nucleotide sequence: TGTGCCAGCAGCTATATTGCGGGAGGGTTCGATGAGCAGTTCTTC.

This sequence joins TRBV20-1 and TRBJ2-5; TRBD1 agrees at 8 bases. The CDR3 loop spans 12 amino acids. Germline CDR1 reads DFQATT; CDR2 reads SNEGSKA (reference sequence). Germline trimming cut 6 bases from V and 5 bases from J; bases unmatched to any gene: 5. As DNA, the CDR3 is TGCAGTGCCGACCGGGACAGGGAGACCCAGTACTTC. This translates into CSADRDRETQYF.

The rearrangement joins TRBV10-3 to TRBJ2-7; 8 bases are a match to TRBD1. Trimming took 6 bases from V and 0 from J; bases not matched to a gene: 7. From germline, CDR1 is ENHRY and CDR2 SYGVKD. The CDR3 extends over 15 amino acids. The CDR3 region has the DNA TGTGCCATCAGACCCGGGACAGGCGACTCCTACGAGCAGTACTTC. Protein product: CAIRPGTGDSYEQYF.

This chain joins TRBV5-4 and TRBJ2-7; TRBD2 is a possible D gene (5 bases). Germline values: CDR1 SGHNT, CDR2 YYREEE (reference sequence). V was clipped by 4 bases and J by 2 bases, with 13 bases between them. The CDR3 consists of 14 residues. CDR3 amino acids: CASSDGSKPYEQYF. The CDR3 bases are TGTGCCAGCAGCGATGGGAGCAAACCCTACGAGCAGTACTTC.

This clonotype was seen repeatedly, ten times or more. This sequence joins TRBV12-3 or TRBV12-4 and TRBJ1-2; no definite D call. This CDR3 has 13 amino acids. V lost 2 bases and J lost 0, with 4 bases in between. This CDR3 reads CASSLPPNYGYTF. Written as DNA, the CDR3 is TGTGCCAGCAGTTTACCACCTAACTATGGCTACACCTTC.

This clonotype was seen a handful of times. This chain joins TRBV9 and TRBJ2-5, with 10 nucleotides matching TRBD2. J gave up 9 bases and V 3 bases, and 11 bases lay outside the gene matches. Germline CDR1 and CDR2: SGDLS and YYNGEE. The CDR3 is 15 amino acids. CDR3 DNA sequence: TGTGCCAGCAGCGAGGAGGGGGGACTAGCGATGGCCCAGTACTTC. Protein: CASSEEGGLAMAQYF.